This T cell receptor (beta chain) was captured in a study of shared clonotypes between healthy human individuals (dated by TCRdb to about 2020). In terms of the full investigation: A couple of women and a few men aged 18 to 49 years were included in the cohort. Leukapheresis yielded between about 0.8 and 8.9 billion PBMCs per donor. To increase sequencing depth and limit assay-specific biases, different laboratories used diverse techniques to prepare libraries and sequence TCR repertoires. Blood TCR repertoires of a handful of healthy adults were deeply sequenced to estimate repertoire size and the extent of clonotype sharing between individuals.

Healthy HIV-negative adults with no recently reported acute infections or vaccinations were included as donors. All donors were Caucasian adults living in Nashville, Tennessee, USA. For unsorted samples, 80 million to 100 million PBMCs were counted, and genomic DNA was extracted using the QIAamp DNA Blood Mini kit. Blood was obtained by leukapheresis, after which PBMCs were separated by Ficoll-Histopaque density gradient centrifugation and cryopreserved in liquid nitrogen vapor phase. This clone was observed a single time. The clone's antigen remains unknown. There are no base qualities to consult, and no much larger clone falls within one base. The paper as a whole reports these results and caveats: Sampling was restricted to blood, and TCR repertoires in tissue are likely to differ from TCR repertoires in blood. Because the study included a small number of donors, the genetic and exposure-history diversity represented was limited. Based on pairwise subsampling, the degree of clonotype sharing among donors was expected to be affected by sequencing depth.

Using the deep immunoSEQ assay, TCR CDR3 regions were amplified from genomic DNA by multiplex PCR. Extracted genomic DNA from each cell subset was distributed evenly across all wells of several immunoSEQ 96-well plates, and each plate was treated as a replicate. For unsorted PBMC, approximately 290 ng genomic DNA, equal to around 30,000 T cell genomes, was loaded into each replicate PCR. Genomic DNA from unsorted PBMC was sequenced over ten immunoSEQ deep assay plates. The purified libraries were quantified using a Qubit 3.0 fluorometer, sized with a Bioanalyzer 2100, and then quantified again using the KAPA Library Quantification kit. Each immunoSEQ 96-well plate was sequenced on its own single-read 150-cycle Illumina NextSeq 550 flow cell. The authors processed their data as follows. Because the immunoSEQ output included only junctional sequences and no quality scores, the filtering could not be the same as the filtering used for full-length reads. To assign V/J genes and CDR3, sequences were annotated using PyIR, a Python wrapper for IgBLAST v1.9, with IMGT germline references. Any read was removed if the V/J assignment was weak (E-value above 1e-6), the CDR3 was missing, or the read contained stop codons, out-of-frame junctions, or ambiguous translated residues. A V3J clonotype was defined by an identical inferred V gene, J gene, and CDR3 amino acid sequence. The percentage overlap between two repertoires was calculated by dividing the number of shared unique clonotypes by the size of the smaller repertoire. RTK rarefaction, the Chao1 estimator, and Recon v2.1 estimates of unobserved clonotypes were used to assess repertoire richness. TCRdb re-hosts the immuneACCESS table, in-frame sequences only. Its copies lack some clones; in the studies checked, an unresolved V gene accounts for under half of them, and the cause for the rest is not known. V and J calls and clone size come straight from that table; D and trimming were deduced from the DNA. For this sample the table gives roughly 510,000 clones, of which nearly 80% were detected only once. Around an eighth of the sample rests with the top ten.

The cysteine opens and the phenylalanine closes a CDR3 of 15 amino acids. Only the CDR3 DNA is retained, 45 bases long and in frame from the first base. CDR1 and CDR2 are read off the germline V gene as MDHEN and SYDVKM. Between the V and J ends, shortened by 6 bases and 11 bases respectively, the junction contains 22 bases. The rearranged segments are TRBV28 and TRBJ1-4; D gene: possibly TRBD1, on 5 matching bases. The sequence was collected from a woman between 40 and 55 years old in good health. Some clones in this sample may be carry-over from other donors' samples. The sequenced material came from PBMCs. The DNA is as follows: TGTGCCAGCAGCAACCGGGACCTCCCTACGTATAAACTGTTTTTT. Its product reads: CASSNRDLPTYKLFF.